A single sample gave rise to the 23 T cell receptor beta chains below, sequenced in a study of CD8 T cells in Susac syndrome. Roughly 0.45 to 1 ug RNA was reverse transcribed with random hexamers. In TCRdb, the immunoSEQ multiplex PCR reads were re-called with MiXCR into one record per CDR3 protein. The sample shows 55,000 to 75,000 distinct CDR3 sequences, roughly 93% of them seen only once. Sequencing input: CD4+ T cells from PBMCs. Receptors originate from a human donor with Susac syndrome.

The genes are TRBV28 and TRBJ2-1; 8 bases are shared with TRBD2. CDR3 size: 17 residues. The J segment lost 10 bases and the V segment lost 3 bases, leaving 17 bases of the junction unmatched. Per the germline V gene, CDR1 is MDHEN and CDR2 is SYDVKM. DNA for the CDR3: TGTGCCAGCAGTTTGTCTTCAGGATGGGGACTAGTCGGCGAGCAGTTCTTC. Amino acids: CASSLSSGWGLVGEQFF. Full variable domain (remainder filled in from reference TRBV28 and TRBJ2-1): DVKVTQSSRYLVKRTGEKVFLECVQDMDHENMFWYRQDPGLGLRLIYFSYDVKMKEKGDIPEGYSVSREKKERFSLILESASTNQTSMYLCASSLSSGWGLVGEQFFGPGTRLTVL.

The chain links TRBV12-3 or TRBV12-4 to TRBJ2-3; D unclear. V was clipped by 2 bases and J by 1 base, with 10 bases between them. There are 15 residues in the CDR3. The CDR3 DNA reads TGTGCCAGCAGTTTATCGGAGTCTCGCACAGATACGCAGTATTTT. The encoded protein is CASSLSESRTDTQYF.

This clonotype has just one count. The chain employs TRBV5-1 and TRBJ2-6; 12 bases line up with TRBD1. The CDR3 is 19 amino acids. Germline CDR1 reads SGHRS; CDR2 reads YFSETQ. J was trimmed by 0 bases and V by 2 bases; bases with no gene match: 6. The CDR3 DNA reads TGCGCCAGCAGCTTCGGGACAGGGGGCACCACCTCTGGGGCCAACGTCCTGACTTTC. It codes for CASSFGTGGTTSGANVLTF.

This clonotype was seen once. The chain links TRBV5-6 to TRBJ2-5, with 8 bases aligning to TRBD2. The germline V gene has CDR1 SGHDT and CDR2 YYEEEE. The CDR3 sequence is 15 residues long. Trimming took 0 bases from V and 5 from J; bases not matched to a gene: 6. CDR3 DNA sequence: TGTGCCAGCAGCTTGGTACGGGGGGGCCTGGAGACCCAGTACTTC. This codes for CASSLVRGGLETQYF.

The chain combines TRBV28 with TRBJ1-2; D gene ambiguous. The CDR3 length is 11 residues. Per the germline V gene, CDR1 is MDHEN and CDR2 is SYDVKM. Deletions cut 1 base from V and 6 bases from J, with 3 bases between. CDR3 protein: CASSLSDGYTF. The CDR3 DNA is TGTGCCAGCAGTTTATCGGATGGCTACACCTTC.

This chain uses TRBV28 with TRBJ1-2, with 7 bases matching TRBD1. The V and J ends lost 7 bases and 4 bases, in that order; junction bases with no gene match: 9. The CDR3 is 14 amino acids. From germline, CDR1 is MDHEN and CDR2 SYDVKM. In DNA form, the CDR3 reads TGTGCCAGCACCGCCTCGGGACAGATCTATGGCTACACCTTC. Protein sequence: CASTASGQIYGYTF.

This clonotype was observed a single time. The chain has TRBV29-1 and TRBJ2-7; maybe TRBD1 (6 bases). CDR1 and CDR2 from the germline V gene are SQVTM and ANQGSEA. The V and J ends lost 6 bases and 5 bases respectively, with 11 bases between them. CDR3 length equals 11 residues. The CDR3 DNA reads TGCAGCGTGGGGGACATCCACGAGCAGTACTTC. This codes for CSVGDIHEQYF.

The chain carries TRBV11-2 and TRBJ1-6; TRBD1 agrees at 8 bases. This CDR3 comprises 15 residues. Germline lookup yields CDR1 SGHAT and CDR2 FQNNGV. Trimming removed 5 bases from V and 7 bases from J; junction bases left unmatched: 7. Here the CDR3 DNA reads TGTGCCAGCAGCACTTCGACAGGGGTGAATTCACCCCTCCACTTT. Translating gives CASSTSTGVNSPLHF. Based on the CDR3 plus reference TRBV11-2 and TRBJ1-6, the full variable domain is EAGVAQSPRYKIIEKRQSVAFWCNPISGHATLYWYQQILGQGPKLLIQFQNNGVVDDSQLPKDRFSAERLKGVDSTLKIQPAKLEDSAVYLCASSTSTGVNSPLHFGNGTRLTVT.

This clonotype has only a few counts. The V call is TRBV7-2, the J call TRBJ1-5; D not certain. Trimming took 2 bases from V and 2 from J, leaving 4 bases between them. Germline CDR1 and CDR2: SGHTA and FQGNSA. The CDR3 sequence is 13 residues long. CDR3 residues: CASSLQGNQPQHF. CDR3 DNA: TGTGCCAGCAGCTTACAGGGCAATCAGCCCCAGCATTTT. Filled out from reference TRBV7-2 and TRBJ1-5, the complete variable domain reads GAGVSQSPSNKVTEKGKDVELRCDPISGHTALYWYRQSLGQGLEFLIYFQGNSAPDKSGLPSDRFSAERTGGSVSTLTIQRTQQEDSAVYLCASSLQGNQPQHFGDGTRLSIL.

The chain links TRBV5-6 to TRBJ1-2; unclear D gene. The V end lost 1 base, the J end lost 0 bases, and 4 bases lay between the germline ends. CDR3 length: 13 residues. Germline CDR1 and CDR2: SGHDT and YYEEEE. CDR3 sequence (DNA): TGTGCCAGCAGCTTGTTAGCTAACTATGGCTACACCTTC. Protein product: CASSLLANYGYTF.

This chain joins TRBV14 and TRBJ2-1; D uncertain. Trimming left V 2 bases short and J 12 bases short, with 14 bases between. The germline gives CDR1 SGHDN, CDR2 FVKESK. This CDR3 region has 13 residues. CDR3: CASSQTVVRWQFF. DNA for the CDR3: TGTGCCAGCAGCCAAACGGTGGTCAGGTGGCAGTTCTTC. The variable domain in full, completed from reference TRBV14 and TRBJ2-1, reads EAGVTQFPSHSVIEKGQTVTLRCDPISGHDNLYWYRRVMGKEIKFLLHFVKESKQDESGMPNNRFLAERTGGTYSTLKVQPAELEDSGVYFCASSQTVVRWQFFGPGTRLTVL.

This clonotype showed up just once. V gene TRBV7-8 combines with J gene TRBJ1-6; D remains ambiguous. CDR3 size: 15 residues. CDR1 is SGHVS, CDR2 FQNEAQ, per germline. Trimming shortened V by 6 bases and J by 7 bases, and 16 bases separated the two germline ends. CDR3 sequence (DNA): TGTGCCAGCAGTTCAAGCGCGGGTCTCAATTCACCCCTCCACTTT. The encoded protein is CASSSSAGLNSPLHF.

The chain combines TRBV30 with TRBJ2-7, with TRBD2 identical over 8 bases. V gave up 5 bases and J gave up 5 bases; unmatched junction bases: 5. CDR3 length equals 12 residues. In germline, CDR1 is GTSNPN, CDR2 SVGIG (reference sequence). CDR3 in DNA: TGTGCCTGGCGGGGGGGGGCGGACGAGCAGTACTTC. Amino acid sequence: CAWRGGADEQYF.

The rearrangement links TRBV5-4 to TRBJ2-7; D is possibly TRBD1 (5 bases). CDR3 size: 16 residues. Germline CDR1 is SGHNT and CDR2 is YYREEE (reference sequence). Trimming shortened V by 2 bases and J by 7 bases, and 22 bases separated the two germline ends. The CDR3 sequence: CASSLQVGRLRWEQYF. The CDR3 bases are TGTGCCAGCAGCTTACAGGTGGGCAGGCTCCGTTGGGAGCAGTACTTC.

The CDR3 bases are TGCGCCAGCAGCTTGGGACCGAGTCGCTACGAGCAGTACTTC. It specifies CASSLGPSRYEQYF. This chain links TRBV5-1 with TRBJ2-7; D ambiguous. V was clipped by 0 bases and J by 3 bases, with 10 bases between them. The CDR3 is made up of 14 amino acids. Germline V gene data show CDR1 as SGHRS and CDR2 as YFSETQ.

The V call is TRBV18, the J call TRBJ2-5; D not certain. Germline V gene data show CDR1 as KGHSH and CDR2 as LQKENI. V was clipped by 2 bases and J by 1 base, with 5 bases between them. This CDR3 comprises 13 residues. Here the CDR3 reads CASSPGIQETQYF. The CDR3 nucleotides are TGTGCCAGCTCACCAGGGATCCAAGAGACCCAGTACTTC.

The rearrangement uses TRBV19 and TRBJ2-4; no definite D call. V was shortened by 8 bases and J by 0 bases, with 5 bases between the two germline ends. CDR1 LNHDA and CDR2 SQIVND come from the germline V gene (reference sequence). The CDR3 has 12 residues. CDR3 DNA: TGTGCCAGTGCACTAGCCAAAAACATTCAGTACTTC. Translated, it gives CASALAKNIQYF.

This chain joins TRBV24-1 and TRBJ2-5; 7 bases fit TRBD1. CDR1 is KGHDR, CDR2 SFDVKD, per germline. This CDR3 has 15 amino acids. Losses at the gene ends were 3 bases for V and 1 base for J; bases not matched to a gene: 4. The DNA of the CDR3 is TGTGCCACCAGTGATCCGGGACAGATCCAAGAGACCCAGTACTTC. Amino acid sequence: CATSDPGQIQETQYF.

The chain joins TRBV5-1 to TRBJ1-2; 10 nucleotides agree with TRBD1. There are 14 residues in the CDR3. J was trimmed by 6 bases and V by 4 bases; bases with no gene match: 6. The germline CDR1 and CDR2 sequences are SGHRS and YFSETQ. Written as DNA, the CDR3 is TGCGCCAGCAGCCCATCCGGACAGGGGGATGGCTACACCTTC. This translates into CASSPSGQGDGYTF.

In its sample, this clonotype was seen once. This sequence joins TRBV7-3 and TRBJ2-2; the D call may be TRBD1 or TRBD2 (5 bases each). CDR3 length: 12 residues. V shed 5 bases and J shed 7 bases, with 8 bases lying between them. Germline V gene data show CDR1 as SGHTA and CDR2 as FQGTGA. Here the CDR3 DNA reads TGTGCCAGCAGCCAGGGAGTCGGGGAGCTGTTTTTT. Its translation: CASSQGVGELFF.

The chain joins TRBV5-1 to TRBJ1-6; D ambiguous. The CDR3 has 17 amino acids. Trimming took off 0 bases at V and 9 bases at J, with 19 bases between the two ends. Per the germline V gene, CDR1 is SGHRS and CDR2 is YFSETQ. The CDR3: CASSLDRPFPTGSPLHF. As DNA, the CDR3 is TGCGCCAGCAGCTTGGATCGTCCCTTTCCGACGGGTTCACCCCTCCACTTT. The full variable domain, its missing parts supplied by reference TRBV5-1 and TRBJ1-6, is KAGVTQTPRYLIKTRGQQVTLSCSPISGHRSVSWYQQTPGQGLQFLFEYFSETQRNKGNFPGRFSGRQFSNSRSEMNVSTLELGDSALYLCASSLDRPFPTGSPLHFGNGTRLTVT.

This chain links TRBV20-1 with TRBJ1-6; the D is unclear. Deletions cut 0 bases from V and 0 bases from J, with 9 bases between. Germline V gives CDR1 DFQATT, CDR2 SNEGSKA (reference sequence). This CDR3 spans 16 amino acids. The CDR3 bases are TGCAGTGCTAGAGAGTTGGTTAGCTCCTATAATTCACCCCTCCACTTT. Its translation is CSARELVSSYNSPLHF.

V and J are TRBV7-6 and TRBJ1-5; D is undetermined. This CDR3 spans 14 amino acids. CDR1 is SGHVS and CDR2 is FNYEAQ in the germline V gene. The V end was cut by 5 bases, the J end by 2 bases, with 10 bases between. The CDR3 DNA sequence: TGTGCCAGCAGCCTAGACTTGGGCAATCAGCCCCAGCATTTT. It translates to CASSLDLGNQPQHF.